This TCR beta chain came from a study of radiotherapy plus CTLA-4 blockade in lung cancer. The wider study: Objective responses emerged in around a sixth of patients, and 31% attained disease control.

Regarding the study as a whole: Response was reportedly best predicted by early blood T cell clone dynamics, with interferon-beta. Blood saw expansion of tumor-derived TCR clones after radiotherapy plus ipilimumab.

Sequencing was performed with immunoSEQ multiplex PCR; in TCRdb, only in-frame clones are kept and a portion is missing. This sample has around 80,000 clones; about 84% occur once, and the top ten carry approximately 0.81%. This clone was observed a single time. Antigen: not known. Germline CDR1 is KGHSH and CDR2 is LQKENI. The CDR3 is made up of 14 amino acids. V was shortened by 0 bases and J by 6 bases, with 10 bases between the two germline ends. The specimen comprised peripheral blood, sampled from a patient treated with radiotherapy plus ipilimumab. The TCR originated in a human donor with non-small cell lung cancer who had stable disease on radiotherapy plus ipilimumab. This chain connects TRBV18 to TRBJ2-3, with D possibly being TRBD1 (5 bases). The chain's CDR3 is CASSPPGPGDTQYF. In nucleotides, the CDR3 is TGTGCCAGCTCACCACCGGGGCCGGGCGATACGCAGTATTTT.